The entry that follows covers one T cell receptor beta chain sequence. This entry belongs to a study of blood T cell repertoires in COVID-19. TCRdb's copy holds only in-frame clones and misses some; the assay was immunoSEQ multiplex PCR. Of more than 150,000 clones in the sample, 90% were seen once. Germline V gene lookup returns CDR1 SEHNR and CDR2 FQNEAQ (reference sequence). The CDR3 extends over 15 amino acids. V lost 5 bases, J lost 7 bases, and 10 bases stayed unmatched. The clonotype was recovered from a man aged 50-59 years with acute or convalescent COVID-19. The sample taken for sequencing was peripheral blood. This rearrangement joins TRBV7-9 to TRBJ2-1, with TRBD1 matching over 8 bases. CDR3 nucleotide sequence: TGTGCCAGCAGCCCGCTAGGACAGGGAAGAAATGAGCAGTTCTTC. Amino acids: CASSPLGQGRNEQFF.